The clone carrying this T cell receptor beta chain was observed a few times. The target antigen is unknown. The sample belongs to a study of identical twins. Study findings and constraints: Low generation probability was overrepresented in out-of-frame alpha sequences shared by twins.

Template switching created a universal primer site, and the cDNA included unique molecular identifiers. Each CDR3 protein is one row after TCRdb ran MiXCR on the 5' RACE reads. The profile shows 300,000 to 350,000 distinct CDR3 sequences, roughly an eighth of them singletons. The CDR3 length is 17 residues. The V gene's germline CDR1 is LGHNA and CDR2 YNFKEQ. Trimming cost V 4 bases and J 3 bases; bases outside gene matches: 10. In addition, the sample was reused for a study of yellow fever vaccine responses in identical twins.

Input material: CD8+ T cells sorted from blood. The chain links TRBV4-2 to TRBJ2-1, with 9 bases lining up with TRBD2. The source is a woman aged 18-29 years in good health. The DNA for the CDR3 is TGTGCCAGCAGCCCCCACCCTGTAGCGGGGGACTACAATGAGCAGTTCTTC. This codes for CASSPHPVAGDYNEQFF.